These T cell receptor beta chains were read from a single sample in a study of T cells after yellow fever vaccination. Using its own MiXCR run on the 5' RACE reads, TCRdb lists one record per CDR3 protein. The sample has 150,000 or so distinct CDR3 sequences, about 6.2% seen once. The sequencing used CD4+ T cells sorted from PBMCs, collected 10 days after the yellow fever booster vaccination. The source is a man aged 25-45 years who received the YFV17D yellow fever vaccine. Each CDR3 is given with its conserved first and last residue. The order of the fields is J gene, D gene, V gene, clone size, CDR3 protein, CDR3 DNA. D genes are given only for firm matches. Some rows mark clone size as missing; the rest say once, few, many or name a class of expanded clone.

>TRBJ2-1|.|TRBV20-1|many
CSPRGEKYNEQFF
TGCAGCCCCCGGGGAGAGAAATACAATGAGCAGTTCTTC
>TRBJ2-4|.|TRBV19|.
CASSAGAQENIQYF
TGTGCCAGTAGCGCCGGGGCACAGGAAAACATTCAGTACTTC
>TRBJ2-6|TRBD2|TRBV7-2|.
CASSPTSGANILTF
TGTGCCAGCAGCCCGACAAGCGGGGCCAACATCCTGACTTTC
>TRBJ2-2|.|TRBV30|many
CAWRGLTGTGELFF
TGTGCCTGGAGAGGGCTGACGGGGACCGGGGAGCTGTTTTTT
>TRBJ2-5|.|TRBV15|many
CATSVGTGGETQYF
TGTGCCACCAGCGTTGGAACAGGCGGAGAGACCCAGTACTTC
>TRBJ2-3|.|TRBV7-6|many
CASSGAGDTQYF
TGTGCCAGCAGCGGAGCAGGGGATACGCAGTATTTT
>TRBJ2-3|.|TRBV20-1|many
CSAREEPLADTQYF
TGCAGTGCAAGGGAGGAACCTCTTGCAGATACGCAGTATTTT
>TRBJ2-7|TRBD2|TRBV7-2|many
CASSLEGGRAYEQYF
TGTGCCAGCAGCTTAGAGGGCGGGAGGGCCTACGAGCAGTACTTC
>TRBJ1-4|.|TRBV28|many
CASGGLGTEKLFF
TGTGCCAGCGGGGGCTTGGGGACTGAAAAACTGTTTTTT
>TRBJ2-1|.|TRBV25-1|many
CASSERQYNEQFF
TGTGCCAGCAGTGAAAGGCAGTACAATGAGCAGTTCTTC
>TRBJ2-5|TRBD2|TRBV12-3/TRBV12-4|few
CASSLLAGQETQYF
TGTGCCAGCTCCTTACTAGCGGGACAAGAGACCCAGTACTTC
>TRBJ2-2|.|TRBV7-6|many
CASSSGGVPGELFF
TGTGCCAGCAGCTCCGGCGGGGTACCCGGGGAGCTGTTTTTT
>TRBJ2-3|TRBD1|TRBV10-3|many
CAISEYGTGPPQYF
TGTGCCATCAGTGAGTACGGGACAGGCCCTCCGCAGTATTTT
>TRBJ1-4|TRBD1|TRBV12-3/TRBV12-4|many
CATAGGGLNEKLFF
TGTGCCACCGCAGGGGGAGGGTTGAATGAAAAACTGTTTTTT
>TRBJ2-7|.|TRBV15|.
CATSRRQAKSYEQYF
TGTGCCACCAGCAGAAGACAGGCAAAATCCTACGAGCAGTACTTC
>TRBJ2-7|.|TRBV6-1|.
CASRREGGYSYEQYF
TGTGCCAGCAGACGTGAGGGAGGCTATTCCTACGAGCAGTACTTC
>TRBJ2-5|TRBD1|TRBV5-5|many
CASSPGDRDPSLETQYF
TGTGCCAGCAGCCCGGGGGACAGGGACCCGAGCCTAGAGACCCAGTACTTC
>TRBJ2-5|.|TRBV5-1|many
CASSLEAAQFQETQYF
TGCGCCAGCAGCTTGGAGGCAGCCCAATTTCAAGAGACCCAGTACTTC
>TRBJ1-1|.|TRBV5-1|many
CASSLLANTEAFF
TGCGCCAGCAGCTTGTTGGCGAACACTGAAGCTTTCTTT
>TRBJ2-7|.|TRBV7-2|many
CASGDGGPYEQYF
TGTGCCAGCGGAGACGGAGGGCCCTACGAGCAGTACTTC
>TRBJ2-1|.|TRBV9|many
CASSGKTSIPNEQFF
TGTGCCAGCAGCGGAAAGACTAGTATCCCCAATGAGCAGTTCTTC
>TRBJ1-3|.|TRBV4-2|many
CASSQDSASGNTIYF
TGTGCCAGCAGCCAAGATTCTGCGTCGGGAAACACCATATATTTT